This T cell receptor (beta chain) stems from a study of blood T cells in healthy people across ages. This clonotype was observed at least ten times. The use of a sample-barcoded 5' primer and a J-beta primer mix characterized a second PCR of about 7 to 12 cycles. TCRdb reprocessed the 5' RACE reads via MiXCR and lists one record per CDR3 protein. This table has about 1.1 million distinct CDR3 sequences, 35% to 40% appearing once. Germline V gives CDR1 DFQATT, CDR2 SNEGSKA (reference sequence). The CDR3 has 15 amino acids. V was clipped by 3 bases and J by 3 bases; unmatched bases: 9. The source material was blood. The chain carries TRBV20-1 and TRBJ2-3; TRBD1 matches at 7 bases. The clonotype originates from a young man in good health. The CDR3 DNA reads TGCAGTGCTAGGTCCAGGGGGTCAGGGACAGATACGCAGTATTTT. The encoded protein is CSARSRGSGTDTQYF.